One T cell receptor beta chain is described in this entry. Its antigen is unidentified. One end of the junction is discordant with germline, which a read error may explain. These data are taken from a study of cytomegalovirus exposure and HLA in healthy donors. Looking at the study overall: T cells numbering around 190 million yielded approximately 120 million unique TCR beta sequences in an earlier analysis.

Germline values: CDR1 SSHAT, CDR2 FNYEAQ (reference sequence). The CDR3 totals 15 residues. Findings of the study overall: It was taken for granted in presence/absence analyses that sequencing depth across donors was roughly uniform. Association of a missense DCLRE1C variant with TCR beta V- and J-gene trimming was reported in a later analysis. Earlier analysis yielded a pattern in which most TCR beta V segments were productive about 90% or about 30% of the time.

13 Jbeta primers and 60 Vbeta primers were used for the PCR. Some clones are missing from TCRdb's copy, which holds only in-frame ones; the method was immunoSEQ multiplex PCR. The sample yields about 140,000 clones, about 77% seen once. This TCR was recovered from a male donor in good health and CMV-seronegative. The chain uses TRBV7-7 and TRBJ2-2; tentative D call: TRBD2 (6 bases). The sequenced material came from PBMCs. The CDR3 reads CASSPDYTVPGELFF. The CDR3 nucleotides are TGTGCTAGCAGCCCGGACTACACCGTTCCCGGGGAGCTGTTTTTT.